This T cell receptor beta chain originates from a study of OX40 agonist ivuxolimab in advanced cancers. CDR1 and CDR2 from the germline V gene are MDHEN and SYDVKM. V gave up 7 bases and J gave up 4 bases, with 7 bases separating them. CDR3 size: 11 residues. Using immunoSEQ multiplex PCR, the repertoire was profiled, and TCRdb retains in-frame clones only, with some absent. Counted here are about 40,000 clones, roughly 86% occurring once; the ten biggest clones make up 21%. In its sample, this clone was seen a few times. V and J are TRBV28 and TRBJ1-1; D unclear. The clonotype comes from an adult with an advanced solid tumor such as melanoma, head and neck, liver or kidney cancer. The sequences come from CD4+ or CD8+ T cells sorted from blood, collected in a trial of the OX40 agonist ivuxolimab. CDR3 residues: CASIEGTEAFF. The CDR3 coding sequence is TGTGCCAGCATAGAGGGCACTGAAGCTTTCTTT.